The clone carrying this T cell receptor beta chain was detected a few times. Its antigen is undetermined. The time point: persistent/refractory GD, antithyroid drugs over 5 years with positive TRAb. Isolated PBMC RNA provided the starting material for the TCR library. Looked up from germline, CDR1 is ENHRY and CDR2 is SYGVKD. The CDR3 runs 13 residues. Trimming took 4 bases from V and 1 from J, leaving 8 bases between them. Combining iRepertoire HTBI primers with Arm-PCR of CDR3 regions, the authors built TCR beta libraries. TCRdb re-derived calls from the multiplex PCR reads in MiXCR, one entry per CDR3 protein. The table has 350,000 to 450,000 distinct CDR3 sequences, less than 25% seen once. The record originates from a study of regulatory T cells in long-lasting Graves disease. Findings of the study overall: Persistent disease was characterized by preferential usage of TRBV28, TRBJ1-2 and TRBJ2-5. New patients shared fewer public clonotypes (approximately 970) than persistent patients did (roughly 2,500).

V is TRBV10-3 and J is TRBJ2-7, with D possibly being TRBD1 (6 bases). The sequencing here drew on peripheral blood mononuclear cells (PBMCs), taken when the disease was refractory, from a patient treated with antithyroid drugs. This TCR derives from a female donor with Graves disease. DNA of the CDR3: TGTGCCATCAGTGTGGGGGCTTCCTACGAGCAGTACTTC. Encoded protein: CAISVGASYEQYF.